This T cell receptor (beta chain) was documented in a study of long-term antiretroviral therapy in people with HIV. The CDR3 length is 19 residues. Germline values: CDR1 SGDLS, CDR2 YYNGEE. The V and J ends lost 3 bases and 6 bases, in that order; junction bases with no gene match: 16. The assay, immunoSEQ v3.0, was run at survey level. The assay was immunoSEQ multiplex PCR, and TCRdb's table has in-frame clones only and misses some. There are 33,000 or so clones in the sample; 97% occur only once, and around 1.8% lies in the top ten. The chain joins TRBV9 to TRBJ2-4; 12 positions match TRBD2. The source is a man in his thirties or forties with HIV. This sample comprised unsorted PBMCs, obtained 7.6 years after starting antiretroviral therapy. The CDR3 loop is CASSAGVGLAGGSGNIQYF. DNA of the CDR3: TGTGCCAGCAGCGCCGGGGTAGGGCTAGCGGGAGGGTCCGGAAACATTCAGTACTTC. Together with reference TRBV9 and TRBJ2-4, the CDR3 gives the full variable domain: DSGVTQTPKHLITATGQRVTLRCSPRSGDLSVYWYQQSLDQGLQFLIQYYNGEERAKGNILERFSAQQFPDLHSELNLSSLELGDSALYFCASSAGVGLAGGSGNIQYFGAGTRLSVL.